This T cell receptor (beta chain) was captured by sequencing in a study of blood T cells in healthy people across ages. A sample-barcoded 5' primer and a J-beta primer mix were used in a second PCR of roughly 6 to 12 cycles. Every molecule of cDNA carried a tag from a template-switch adaptor with 12 random nucleotides. Each CDR3 protein is one row after TCRdb ran MiXCR on the 5' RACE reads. The sample has approximately 960,000 distinct CDR3 sequences, under 35% seen once. This clonotype was seen more than once but under ten times. Every sample had a minimum of 6 million PBMCs isolated. Total RNA extracted from each sample amounted to at least 6 micrograms. CDR3 length: 14 amino acids. Germline V gene sequence: CDR1 SGHDT, CDR2 YYEEEE. Between the trimmed V and J ends, which lost 4 bases and 1 base, there was a span of 12 bases. The same sample was also studied in work on T cells of mothers and their children.

The chain couples TRBV5-6 to TRBJ2-7; maybe TRBD1 (5 bases). The sequenced material came from blood. The sequence came from a middle-aged woman in good health. The CDR3 is CASSETTESYEQYF. The CDR3 DNA reads as TGTGCCAGCAGCGAGACGACAGAGTCCTACGAGCAGTACTTC.